This T cell receptor beta chain derives from a study of technical replicates of blood from a few donors. The germline gives CDR1 WNHNN, CDR2 SYGVQD (reference sequence). Trimming took off 2 bases at V and 9 bases at J, with 13 bases between the two ends. This CDR3 is built from 13 residues. Sequencing used immunoSEQ multiplex PCR; TCRdb keeps in-frame clones, though not all of them. Of 9,500 to 15,000 clones listed, roughly three quarters are singletons. Material: PBMCs. The V call is TRBV10-1, the J call TRBJ2-5; perhaps TRBD1 as D (6 bases). This TCR derives from a human donor in good health. CDR3 nucleotides: TGCGCCAGCAGTGAGGGGACAAGGGTGCCCCAGTACTTC. Its protein is CASSEGTRVPQYF.